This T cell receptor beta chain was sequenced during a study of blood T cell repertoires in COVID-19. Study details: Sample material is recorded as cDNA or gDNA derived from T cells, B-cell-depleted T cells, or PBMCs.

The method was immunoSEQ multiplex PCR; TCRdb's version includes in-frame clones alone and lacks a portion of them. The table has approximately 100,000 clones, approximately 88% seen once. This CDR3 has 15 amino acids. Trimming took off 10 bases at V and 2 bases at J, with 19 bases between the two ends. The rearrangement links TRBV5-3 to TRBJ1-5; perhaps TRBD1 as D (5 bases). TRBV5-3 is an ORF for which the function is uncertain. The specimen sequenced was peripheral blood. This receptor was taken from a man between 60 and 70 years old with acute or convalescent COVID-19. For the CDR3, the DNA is TGTGCCTTTGGGGAGGGGACCGTACGCAATCAGCCCCAGCATTTT. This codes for CAFGEGTVRNQPQHF.